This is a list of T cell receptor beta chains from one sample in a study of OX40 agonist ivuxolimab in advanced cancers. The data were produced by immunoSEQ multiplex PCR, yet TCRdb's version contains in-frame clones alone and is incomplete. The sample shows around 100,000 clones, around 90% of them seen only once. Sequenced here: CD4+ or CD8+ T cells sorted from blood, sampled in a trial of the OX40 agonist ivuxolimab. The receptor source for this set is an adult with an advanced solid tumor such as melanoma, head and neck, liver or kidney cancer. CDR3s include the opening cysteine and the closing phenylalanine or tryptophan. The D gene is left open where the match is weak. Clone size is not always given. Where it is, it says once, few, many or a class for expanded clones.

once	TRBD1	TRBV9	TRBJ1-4	TGTGCCAGCAGCGAGCGACAGGGGGCGACTAATGAAAAACTGTTTTTT	CASSERQGATNEKLFF
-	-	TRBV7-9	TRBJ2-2	TGTGCCAGCAGCTTAAGCGGCACCGGGGAGCTGTTTTTT	CASSLSGTGELFF
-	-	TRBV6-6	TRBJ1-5	TGTGCCAGCAAAGAGGGTGATCAGCCCCAGCATTTT	CASKEGDQPQHF
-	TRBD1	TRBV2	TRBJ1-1	TGTGCCAGCAGCACCAGCAGGGGGACTGAAGCTTTCTTT	CASSTSRGTEAFF
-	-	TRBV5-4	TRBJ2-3	TGTGCCAGCAGCTTTTCGTCCACCCTGGATACGCAGTATTTT	CASSFSSTLDTQYF
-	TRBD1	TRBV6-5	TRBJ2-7	TGTGCCAGCAGTTCACAGGGGTACGAGCAGTACTTC	CASSSQGYEQYF
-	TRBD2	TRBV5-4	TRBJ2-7	TGTGCCAGCAGCCGATCGGGACTAGCTAAAGAGCAGTACTTC	CASSRSGLAKEQYF
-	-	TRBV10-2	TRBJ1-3	TGCGCCAGCAGTGACGACACCTCTCGTGGCACCATATATTTT	CASSDDTSRGTIYF
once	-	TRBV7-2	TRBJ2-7	TGTGCCAGCAGCTTGAGAGGCCACGAGCAGTACTTC	CASSLRGHEQYF
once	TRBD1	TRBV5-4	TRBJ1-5	TGTGCCAGCAGCTTGTGGACCGGACAGGGCAATCAGCCCCAGCATTTT	CASSLWTGQGNQPQHF
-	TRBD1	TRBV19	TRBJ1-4	TGTGCCAGTAGTGAACGGGACAGAAATGAAAAACTGTTTTTT	CASSERDRNEKLFF
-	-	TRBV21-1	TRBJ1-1	TGTGCCAGCAGCCCCGAACAGGACAGTGACACTGAAGCTTTCTTT	CASSPEQDSDTEAFF
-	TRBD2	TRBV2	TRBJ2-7	TGTGCCAGCAGTGAAGGCCCTAGCGGGAATGCTTACGAGCAGTACTTC	CASSEGPSGNAYEQYF
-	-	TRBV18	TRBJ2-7	TGTGCCAGCTCCGGTGGCCCCTACGAGCAGTACTTC	CASSGGPYEQYF
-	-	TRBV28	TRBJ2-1	TGTGCCAGCAGTTTAGGACAGCTAAATGAGCAGTTCTTC	CASSLGQLNEQFF
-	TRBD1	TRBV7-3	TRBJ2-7	TGTGCCAGCAGCTTACAGGGGGTAGGGGGACCTTACGAGCAGTACTTC	CASSLQGVGGPYEQYF
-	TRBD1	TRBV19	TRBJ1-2	TGTGCCAGTAGCACCGGACAGGTTTCCTATGGCTACACCTTC	CASSTGQVSYGYTF
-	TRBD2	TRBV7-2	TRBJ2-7	TGTGCCAGCAGCGGATCTAGCGGGAGCGTTCAAGGCGAGCAGTACTTC	CASSGSSGSVQGEQYF
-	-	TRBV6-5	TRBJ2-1	TGTGCCAGCAGTCCTCTCGGCCGCCAGCAGTTCTTC	CASSPLGRQQFF
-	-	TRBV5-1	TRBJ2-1	TGCGCCAGCAGCGCAGTTCTGGGAGGTTTGAATGAGCAGTTCTTC	CASSAVLGGLNEQFF
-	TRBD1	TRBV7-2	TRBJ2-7	TGTGCCAGCAGCAAACGACAGGGGGACCACGAGCAGTACTTC	CASSKRQGDHEQYF
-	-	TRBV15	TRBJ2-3	TGTGCCACCAGCAGGGGACGGGACACCTACACAGATACGCAGTATTTT	CATSRGRDTYTDTQYF
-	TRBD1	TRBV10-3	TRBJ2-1	TGTGCCATCAGTGAGGGGACAGGGTCGCTAAGTTATTGGGAGCAGTTCTTC	CAISEGTGSLSYWEQFF
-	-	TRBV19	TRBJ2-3	TGTGCCAGTACCCGGAGCTCCACAGATACGCAGTATTTT	CASTRSSTDTQYF
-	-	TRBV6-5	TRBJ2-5	TGTGCCAGCAGTTACCAGAGACAGGTCCAAGAGACCCAGTACTTC	CASSYQRQVQETQYF
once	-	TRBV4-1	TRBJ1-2	TGCGCCAGCAGCCAAGATGTCGGGGCCCCGAGGGGCTACACCTTC	CASSQDVGAPRGYTF
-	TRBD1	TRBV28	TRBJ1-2	TGTGCCAGCAGTGCCCCGGGACAGATCCACTATGGCTACACCTTC	CASSAPGQIHYGYTF
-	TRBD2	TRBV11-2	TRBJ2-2	TGTGCCAGCAGCTCGGGACTAGCGGGAGTTACCGGGGAGCTGTTTTTT	CASSSGLAGVTGELFF
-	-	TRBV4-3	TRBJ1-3	TGCGCCAGCAGCCAAGATTATGCAGATACGAGCTCTGGAAACACCATATATTTT	CASSQDYADTSSGNTIYF
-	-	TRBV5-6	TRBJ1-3	TGTGCCAGCAGCTTGGCGCAGAAAGACTCTGGAAACACCATATATTTT	CASSLAQKDSGNTIYF
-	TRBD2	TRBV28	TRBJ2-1	TGTGCCAGCATGAAGGTCAGTGGCGGGAGATACAATGAGCAGTTCTTC	CASMKVSGGRYNEQFF
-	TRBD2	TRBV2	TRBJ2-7	TGTGCCAGCAGTTCAACGACTAGCGGTGATATCGAGCAGTACTTC	CASSSTTSGDIEQYF
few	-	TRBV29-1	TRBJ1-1	TGCAGCGTTGGCAAGGGCAGGGTGAACACTGAAGCTTTCTTT	CSVGKGRVNTEAFF
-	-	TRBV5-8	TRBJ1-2	TGTGCCAGCAGCCGGTATGGCTACACCTTC	CASSRYGYTF
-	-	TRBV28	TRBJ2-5	TGTGCCAGCAATCGGGGTTTAAAAAAGACCCAGTACTTC	CASNRGLKKTQYF
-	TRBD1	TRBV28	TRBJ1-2	TGTGCCAGCAGCCCTTTAGGACAGGGCACTTCTAACTATGGCTACACCTTC	CASSPLGQGTSNYGYTF
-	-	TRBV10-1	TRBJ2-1	TGCGCCAGCAGTGAGTCGACGAGGGACGGGAATGAGCAGTTCTTC	CASSESTRDGNEQFF
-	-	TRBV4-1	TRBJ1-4	TGCGCCAGCAGCCTACAGGAGATGGGTGAAAAACTGTTTTTT	CASSLQEMGEKLFF
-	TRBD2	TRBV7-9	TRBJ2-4	TGTGCCAGCAGCTTAGCGGTTAGCGGGAGAGACATTCAGTACTTC	CASSLAVSGRDIQYF
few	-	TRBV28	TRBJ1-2	TGTGCCAGCAGTCTATGGGGACAAGTCTATGGCTACACCTTC	CASSLWGQVYGYTF
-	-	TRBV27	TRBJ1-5	TGTGCCAGCAGTTTATCACGGGGGGATCAGCCCCAGCATTTT	CASSLSRGDQPQHF
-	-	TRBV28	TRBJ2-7	TGTGCCAGCAGTTCAATTGGACAGTTCGACTACGAGCAGTACTTC	CASSSIGQFDYEQYF
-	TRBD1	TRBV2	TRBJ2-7	TGTGCCAGCAGTGAAGGGTGGACAGGGGGCTACGAGCAGTACTTC	CASSEGWTGGYEQYF
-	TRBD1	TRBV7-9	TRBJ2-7	TGTGCCAGCAGCCCGGGACAGGGAGATTACGAGCAGTACTTC	CASSPGQGDYEQYF
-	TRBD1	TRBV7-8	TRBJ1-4	TGTGCCAGCAGCCGCGATGTGGGCGACAGGGGAAATGAAAAACTGTTTTTT	CASSRDVGDRGNEKLFF
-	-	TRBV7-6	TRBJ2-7	TGTGCCAGCAGCTTAATGGGAAATGGGGCGTACGAGCAGTACTTC	CASSLMGNGAYEQYF
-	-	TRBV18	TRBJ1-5	TGTGCCAGCTCACCCTTCTCGGGCAATCAGCCCCAGCATTTT	CASSPFSGNQPQHF
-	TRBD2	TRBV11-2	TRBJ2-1	TGTGCCAGCAGCCTTAGCGGGAATGCCTACAATGAGCAGTTCTTC	CASSLSGNAYNEQFF
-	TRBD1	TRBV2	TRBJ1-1	TGTGCCAGCCTCAGACAGGGAGGCACTGAAGCTTTCTTT	CASLRQGGTEAFF
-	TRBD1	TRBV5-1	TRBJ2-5	TGCGCCAGCACCCACGGGACAGGGGGGCAAGAGACCCAGTACTTC	CASTHGTGGQETQYF
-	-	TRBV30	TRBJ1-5	TGTGCCTGGAGTCGCCCAAATCAGCCCCAGCATTTT	CAWSRPNQPQHF
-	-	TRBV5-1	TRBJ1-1	TGCGCCAGCAGCTTCGACCCAGGGGACACTGAAGCTTTCTTT	CASSFDPGDTEAFF
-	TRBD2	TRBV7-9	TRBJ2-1	TGTGCCAGCAGACGCGACGGGACTAGCGGGACCAATGAGCAGTTCTTC	CASRRDGTSGTNEQFF
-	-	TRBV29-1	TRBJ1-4	TGCAGCGTTGTATTAAGGGGAGCAACTAATGAAAAACTGTTTTTT	CSVVLRGATNEKLFF
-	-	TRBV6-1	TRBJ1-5	TGTGCCAGCAGGGTGACAGGAACCAATCAGCCCCAGCATTTT	CASRVTGTNQPQHF
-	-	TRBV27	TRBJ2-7	TGTGCCAGCACCCCTTGGGGCCCCTACGAGCAGTACTTC	CASTPWGPYEQYF